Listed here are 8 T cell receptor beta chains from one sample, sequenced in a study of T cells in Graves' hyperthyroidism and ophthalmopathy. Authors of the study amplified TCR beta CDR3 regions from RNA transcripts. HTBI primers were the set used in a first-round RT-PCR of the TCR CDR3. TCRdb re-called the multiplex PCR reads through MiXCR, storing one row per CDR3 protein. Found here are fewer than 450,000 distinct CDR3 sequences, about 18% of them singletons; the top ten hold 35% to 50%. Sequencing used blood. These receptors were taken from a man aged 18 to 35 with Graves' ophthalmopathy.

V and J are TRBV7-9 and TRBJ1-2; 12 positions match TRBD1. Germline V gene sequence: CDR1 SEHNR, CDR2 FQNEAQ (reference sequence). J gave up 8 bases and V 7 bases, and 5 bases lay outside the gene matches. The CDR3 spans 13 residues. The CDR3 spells CASTSGTGGGYTF. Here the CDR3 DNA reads TGTGCCAGCACCTCGGGGACAGGGGGCGGCTACACCTTC.

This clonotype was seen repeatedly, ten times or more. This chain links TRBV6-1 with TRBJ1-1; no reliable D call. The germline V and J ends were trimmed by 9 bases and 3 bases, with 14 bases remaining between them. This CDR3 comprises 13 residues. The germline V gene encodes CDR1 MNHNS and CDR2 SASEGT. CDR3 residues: CASGEDADTEAFF. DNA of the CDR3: TGTGCCAGTGGGGAGGACGCGGACACTGAAGCTTTCTTT.

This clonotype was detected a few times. CDR3 sequence reads: CASSPFTGGATDTQYF. The CDR3 DNA sequence: TGCGCCAGCAGCCCCTTCACAGGGGGCGCCACAGATACGCAGTATTTT. The chain has TRBV5-1 and TRBJ2-3, with 9 bases fitting TRBD1. CDR3 size: 16 residues. V shed 4 bases and J 2 bases; nucleotides not matched to a gene: 8. The germline CDR1 and CDR2 sequences are SGHRS and YFSETQ.

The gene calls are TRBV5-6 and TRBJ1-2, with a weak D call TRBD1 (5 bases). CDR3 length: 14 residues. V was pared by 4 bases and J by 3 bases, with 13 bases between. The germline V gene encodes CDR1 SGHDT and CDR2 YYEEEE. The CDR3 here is CASSGRAGDYGYTF. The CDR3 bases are TGTGCCAGCAGCGGCAGGGCCGGGGACTATGGCTACACCTTC.

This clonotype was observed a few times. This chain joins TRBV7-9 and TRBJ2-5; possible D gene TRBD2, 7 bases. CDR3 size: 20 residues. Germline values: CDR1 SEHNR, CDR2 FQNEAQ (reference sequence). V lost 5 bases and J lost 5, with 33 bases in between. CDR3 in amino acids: CASSRPRGNTGTGGVETQYF. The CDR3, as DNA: TGTGCCAGCAGCCGACCCAGGGGAAATACAGGGACGGGGGGCGTCGAGACCCAGTACTTC.

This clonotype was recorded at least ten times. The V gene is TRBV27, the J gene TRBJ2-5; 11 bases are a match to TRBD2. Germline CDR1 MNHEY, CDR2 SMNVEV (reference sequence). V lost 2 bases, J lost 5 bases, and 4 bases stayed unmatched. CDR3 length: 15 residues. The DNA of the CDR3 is TGTGCCAGCAGTTTAATAGCGGGGGGGCGGGAGACCCAGTACTTC. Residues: CASSLIAGGRETQYF.

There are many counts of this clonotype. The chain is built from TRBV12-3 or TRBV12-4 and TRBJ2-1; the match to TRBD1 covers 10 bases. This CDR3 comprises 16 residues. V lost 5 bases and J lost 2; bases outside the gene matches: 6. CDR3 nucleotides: TGTGCCAGCAGTCCATGGACAGGGGGGCCCTACAATGAGCAGTTCTTC. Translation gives CASSPWTGGPYNEQFF.

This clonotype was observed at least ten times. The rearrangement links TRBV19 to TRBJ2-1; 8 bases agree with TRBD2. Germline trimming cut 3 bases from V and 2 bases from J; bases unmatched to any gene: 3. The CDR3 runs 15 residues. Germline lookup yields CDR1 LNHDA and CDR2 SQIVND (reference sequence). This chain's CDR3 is CASSMTGGAYNEQFF. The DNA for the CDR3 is TGTGCCAGTAGTATGACCGGGGGGGCCTACAATGAGCAGTTCTTC. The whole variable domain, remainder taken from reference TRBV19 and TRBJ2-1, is DGGITQSPKYLFRKEGQNVTLSCEQNLNHDAMYWYRQDPGQGLRLIYYSQIVNDFQKGDIAEGYSVSREKKESFPLTVTSAQKNPTAFYLCASSMTGGAYNEQFFGPGTRLTVL.